This TCR beta chain was observed in a study of response to subunit inactivated influenza vaccine. TCRdb re-derived calls from the RT-PCR reads in MiXCR, one entry per CDR3 protein. The sample lists under 200,000 distinct CDR3 sequences, about 11% occurring once. This clonotype came up many times. Its antigen remains unidentified. Germline V gene data show CDR1 as MGHRA and CDR2 as YSYEKL. V dropped 4 bases and J dropped 0 bases, with 17 bases sitting between them. This CDR3 contains 17 residues. Study-level findings and limits: Authors proposed each seasonal influenza vaccination draws in few new T cells.

The gene calls are TRBV4-1 and TRBJ2-3, with a possible D match to TRBD2 (6 bases). Sequencing used CD8+ T cells sorted from PBMCs, obtained about 23 months after vaccination. This receptor was taken from a man aged 50 to 75 who received an inactivated influenza vaccine. In nucleotides, the CDR3 is TGCGCCAGCAGCCGACTTACTAGCCTCCTTAGCACAGATACGCAGTATTTT. Translating it yields CASSRLTSLLSTDTQYF.